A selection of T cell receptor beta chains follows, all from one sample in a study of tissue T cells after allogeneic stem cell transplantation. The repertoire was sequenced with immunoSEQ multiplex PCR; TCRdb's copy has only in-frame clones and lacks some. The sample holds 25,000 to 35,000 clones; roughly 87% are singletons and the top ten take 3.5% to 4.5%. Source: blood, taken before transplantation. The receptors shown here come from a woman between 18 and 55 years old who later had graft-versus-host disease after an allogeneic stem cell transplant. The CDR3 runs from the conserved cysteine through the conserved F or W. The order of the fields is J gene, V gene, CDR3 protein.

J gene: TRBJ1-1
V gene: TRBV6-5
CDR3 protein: CASKPRLTTEAFF

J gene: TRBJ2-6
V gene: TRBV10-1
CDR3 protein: CASSDAGPGANVLTF

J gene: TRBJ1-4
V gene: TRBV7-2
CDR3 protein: CASSSYLQGMGEKLFF

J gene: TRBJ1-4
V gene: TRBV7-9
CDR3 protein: CASSLGTGAEKLFF

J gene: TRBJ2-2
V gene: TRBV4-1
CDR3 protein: CASSQMGQPGELFF

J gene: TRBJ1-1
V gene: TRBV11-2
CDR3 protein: CASSLDGSTEAFF

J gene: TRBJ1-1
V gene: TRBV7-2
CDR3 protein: CASSLERLSEAFF

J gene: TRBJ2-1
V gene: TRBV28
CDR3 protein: CASSNRQNRGNDNEQFF

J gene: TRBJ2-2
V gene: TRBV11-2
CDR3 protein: CASSPLAANTGELFF

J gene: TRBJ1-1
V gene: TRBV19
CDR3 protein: CASSTTGRPEAFF

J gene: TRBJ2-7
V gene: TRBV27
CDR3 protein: CASSLSYRDRYEQYF

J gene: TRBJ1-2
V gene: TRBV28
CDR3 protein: CASSLRAGTGGADGYTF

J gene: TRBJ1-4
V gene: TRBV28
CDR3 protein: CASSFNRGQVEKLFF

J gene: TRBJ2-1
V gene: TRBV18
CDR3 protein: CASSPRTSGDNNEQFF

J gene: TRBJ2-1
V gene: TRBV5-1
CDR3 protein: CASSLWGPGNEQFF

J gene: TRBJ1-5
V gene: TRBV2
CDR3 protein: CASDGGSNQPQHF

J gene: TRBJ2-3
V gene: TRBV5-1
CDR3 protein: CASSFSYTDTQYF

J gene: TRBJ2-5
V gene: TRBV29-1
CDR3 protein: CSVDSTGRETQYF

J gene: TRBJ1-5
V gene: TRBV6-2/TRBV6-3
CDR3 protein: CASSYGALGARGQPQHF

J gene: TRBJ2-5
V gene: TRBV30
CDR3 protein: CAWSRQRGGRETQYF